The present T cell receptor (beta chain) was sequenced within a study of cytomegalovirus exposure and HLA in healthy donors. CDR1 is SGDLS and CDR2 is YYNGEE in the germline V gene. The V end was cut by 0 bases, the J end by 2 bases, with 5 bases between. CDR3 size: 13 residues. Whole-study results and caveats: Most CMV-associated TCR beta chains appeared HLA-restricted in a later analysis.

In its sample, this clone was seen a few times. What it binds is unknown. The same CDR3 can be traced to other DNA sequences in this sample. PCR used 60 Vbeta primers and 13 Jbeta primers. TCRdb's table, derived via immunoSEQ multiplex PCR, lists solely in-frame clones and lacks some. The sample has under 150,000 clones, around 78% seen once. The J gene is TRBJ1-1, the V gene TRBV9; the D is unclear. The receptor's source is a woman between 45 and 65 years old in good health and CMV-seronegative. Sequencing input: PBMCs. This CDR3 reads CASSVAGNTEAFF. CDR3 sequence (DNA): TGTGCCAGCAGCGTAGCCGGTAACACTGAAGCTTTCTTT.